The source of this TCR beta chain is a study of control samples from healthy donors and cancer patients. Trimming removed 0 bases from V and 4 bases from J, with 12 bases in between. This CDR3 is 15 amino acids long. Germline-derived CDR1 and CDR2 are KGHSH and LQKENI. A single count supports this clone. Profiled with immunoSEQ multiplex PCR; TCRdb holds only in-frame clones, not every one. The table shows 150,000 to 200,000 clones, with around nine tenths occurring only once. The V gene is TRBV18, the J gene TRBJ1-2; no clear D gene. Material for sequencing was blood. The TCR was taken from a young man in good health. The chain's CDR3 is CASSPPNGQAYGYTF. CDR3 coding DNA: TGTGCCAGCTCACCACCGAATGGGCAGGCCTATGGCTACACCTTC.